Included here is one T cell receptor beta chain sequence, with context. Repertoires were generated with immunoSEQ multiplex PCR, while TCRdb's copy carries only in-frame clones and drops some. The sample yields 120,000 to 150,000 clones, 84% seen once. This entry comes from a study of blood T cell repertoires in COVID-19. Whole-study context: The United States, Italy and Spain supplied acute and convalescent COVID-19 samples. T cells, B-cell-depleted T cells, or PBMCs supplied cDNA or gDNA.

Those designated as exposed participants met a COVID-19 case within 2 weeks before study entry. Sequenced: PBMCs or T cells enriched from blood (not recorded which). This TCR derives from a woman aged 45-65 years who had been exposed to COVID-19.

The DNA of the CDR3 is TGCAGCGTTGATCCAGGGACGGGGGAGGCTGGCTACACCTTC. This codes for CSVDPGTGEAGYTF. The gene calls are TRBV29-1 and TRBJ1-2; a possible D gene is TRBD1 (5 bases). With 3 bases removed from V and 7 bases from J, the gap between germline ends came to 18 bases. Germline values: CDR1 SQVTM, CDR2 ANQGSEA. This CDR3 is built from 14 residues. Looking up the rest from reference TRBV29-1 and TRBJ1-2 gives the full variable domain: SAVISQKPSRDICQRGTSLTIQCQVDSQVTMMFWYRQQPGQSLTLIATANQGSEATYESGFVIDKFPISRPNLTFSTLTVSNMSPEDSSIYLCSVDPGTGEAGYTFGSGTRLTVV.